This TCR beta chain was sequenced in a study of control samples from healthy donors and cancer patients. Repertoires were generated with immunoSEQ multiplex PCR, while TCRdb's copy carries only in-frame clones and drops some. The sample has about 73,000 clones; roughly nine tenths are singletons. The CDR3 totals 14 residues. Germline lookup yields CDR1 LGHDT and CDR2 YNNKEL (reference sequence). Note on this clone: One junction end disagrees with the germline gene, perhaps due to a read error. Distinct nucleotide sequences in the sample also encode this CDR3.

The specimen sequenced was blood. This receptor was taken from a woman aged 45-59 years in good health. This chain joins TRBV3-1 (or the pseudogene TRBV3-2) and TRBJ1-2, with D perhaps TRBD1 (5 bases). CDR3 amino acids: CASSHTSGGWGYTF. CDR3 sequence (DNA): TGTGCCAGTAGCCACACGTCCGGGGGTTGGGGCTACACCTTC.